Below are 22 T cell receptor beta chains sequenced from a single sample in a study of OX40 agonist ivuxolimab in advanced cancers. Here immunoSEQ multiplex PCR was the method, and the copy in TCRdb shows in-frame clones only, minus some. The sample consists of approximately 13,000 clones, about four fifths of them appearing once. The source material was CD4+ or CD8+ T cells sorted from blood, sampled in a trial of the OX40 agonist ivuxolimab. The receptors derive from an adult with an advanced solid tumor such as melanoma, head and neck, liver or kidney cancer.

V and J are TRBV5-4 and TRBJ2-1, with TRBD2 matching 10 bases. Trimming took 3 bases from V and 6 from J; bases not matched to a gene: 6. The CDR3 is 15 residues long. Per the germline V gene, CDR1 is SGHNT and CDR2 is YYREEE (reference sequence). The CDR3 here is CASSSALAGVNEQFF. The CDR3 nucleotides read TGTGCCAGCAGCTCTGCGCTAGCGGGAGTCAATGAGCAGTTCTTC.

The chain has TRBV7-8 and TRBJ1-3; D is unresolved. V was shortened by 5 bases and J by 2 bases, with 16 bases between the two germline ends. The CDR3 spans 16 residues. Germline-derived CDR1 and CDR2 are SGHVS and FQNEAQ. CDR3 nucleotides: TGTGCCAGCAGCCTAGGAGGCGGATACCCTGGAAACACCATATATTTT. Translation gives CASSLGGGYPGNTIYF. Drawing the rest from reference TRBV7-8 and TRBJ1-3, the complete variable domain is GAGVSQSPRYKVAKRGQDVALRCDPISGHVSLFWYQQALGQGPEFLTYFQNEAQLDKSGLPSDRFFAERPEGSVSTLKIQRTQQEDSAVYLCASSLGGGYPGNTIYFGEGSWLTVV.

V gene TRBV4-3 combines with J gene TRBJ2-3; D gene uncertain. Germline V lookup: CDR1 LGHNA, CDR2 YSLEER. The CDR3 contains 13 residues. With 2 bases removed from V and 4 bases from J, the gap between germline ends came to 7 bases. Written as DNA, the CDR3 is TGCGCCAGCAGCCAAACGGCCCCAGATACGCAGTATTTT. Amino acids: CASSQTAPDTQYF.

This clone was found many times. The chain is built from TRBV19 and TRBJ1-2; D is perhaps TRBD1 (6 bases). Germline V gene sequence: CDR1 LNHDA, CDR2 SQIVND (reference sequence). This CDR3 spans 13 amino acids. V was pared by 6 bases and J by 4 bases, with 12 bases between. The CDR3 loop is CASSTGTPYGYTF. The CDR3 region has the DNA TGTGCCAGTAGCACCGGGACACCCTATGGCTACACCTTC.

This chain joins TRBV15 and TRBJ1-5; weak D call: TRBD1 (5 bases). The ends were cut back, 0 bases at V and 7 bases at J, with 10 bases in the middle. This CDR3 contains 14 residues. Germline CDR1 is LNHNV and CDR2 is YYDKDF (reference sequence). This chain's CDR3 is CATSRDLTGQPQHF. The CDR3 region has the DNA TGTGCCACCAGCAGAGACCTAACAGGCCAGCCCCAGCATTTT.

V usage is TRBV4-1 and J usage is TRBJ2-3; D possibly corresponds to TRBD2 (6 bases). Germline loops: CDR1 MGHRA, CDR2 YSYEKL. V was pared by 0 bases and J by 6 bases, with 22 bases between. The CDR3 covers 18 residues. The CDR3: CASSQEAGNSASLDTQYF. In nucleotides, the CDR3 is TGCGCCAGCAGCCAAGAGGCGGGGAACTCCGCCTCTTTGGATACGCAGTATTTT.

The rearrangement joins TRBV6-1 to TRBJ2-3; 11 nucleotides agree with TRBD2. Germline-derived CDR1 and CDR2 are MNHNS and SASEGT. V shed 2 bases and J 7 bases; nucleotides not matched to a gene: 5. There are 15 residues in the CDR3. CDR3 in amino acids: CASSETSGGSNTQYF. CDR3 in DNA: TGTGCCAGCAGTGAAACTAGCGGGGGCTCTAATACGCAGTATTTT.

The chain couples TRBV9 to TRBJ1-1; D is uncertain. CDR3 length equals 13 residues. Trimming stripped 0 bases from V and 5 bases from J, with 8 bases between. Per germline, CDR1 SGDLS and CDR2 YYNGEE. The CDR3 coding sequence is TGTGCCAGCAGCGTAGAAGTAATGACTGAAGCTTTCTTT. This translates into CASSVEVMTEAFF.

The sample holds a few counts of this clone. This chain uses TRBV30 with TRBJ1-1; maybe TRBD1 (6 bases). This CDR3 has 12 residues. Germline CDR1 reads GTSNPN; CDR2 reads SVGIG (reference sequence). DNA for the CDR3: TGTGGACTCAGGGGAAGGAACACTGAAGCTTTCTTT. Residues: CGLRGRNTEAFF.

The chain recombines TRBV7-2 with TRBJ2-5, with TRBD2 identical over 8 bases. This CDR3 has 16 residues. V was pared by 1 base and J by 1 base, with 5 bases of the junction left unmatched. Germline CDR1 SGHTA, CDR2 FQGNSA. Here the CDR3 DNA reads TGTGCCAGCAGCTTAGTGGCGGGAGGACCCCAAGAGACCCAGTACTTC. This translates into CASSLVAGGPQETQYF.

The CDR3 sequence is CASSVGGAPWETQYF. CDR3 sequence (DNA): TGTGCCAGCAGTGTGGGGGGGGCGCCTTGGGAGACCCAGTACTTC. This rearrangement joins TRBV28 to TRBJ2-5; weak D call: TRBD2 (7 bases). The CDR3 totals 15 residues. Germline loops: CDR1 MDHEN, CDR2 SYDVKM. With 5 bases removed from V and 5 bases from J, the gap between germline ends came to 18 bases. Looking up the rest from reference TRBV28 and TRBJ2-5 gives the full variable domain: DVKVTQSSRYLVKRTGEKVFLECVQDMDHENMFWYRQDPGLGLRLIYFSYDVKMKEKGDIPEGYSVSREKKERFSLILESASTNQTSMYLCASSVGGAPWETQYFGPGTRLLVL.

The chain carries TRBV4-2 and TRBJ2-7, with 9 bases that match TRBD1. CDR1 and CDR2 from the germline V gene are LGHNA and YNFKEQ. There are 14 residues in the CDR3. V was clipped by 2 bases and J by 4 bases; unmatched bases: 3. CDR3: CASSQRGQGYEQYF. CDR3 nucleotide sequence: TGTGCCAGCAGCCAAAGGGGACAGGGTTACGAGCAGTACTTC.

V usage is TRBV7-6 and J usage is TRBJ2-7; TRBD2 matches 12 bases. Germline V gene lookup returns CDR1 SGHVS and CDR2 FNYEAQ. The V gene end was trimmed by 1 base and the J gene end by 6 bases; junction bases not matched to a gene: 1. CDR3 length: 14 amino acids. The CDR3 loop is CASSLGLAGAEQYF. The CDR3 nucleotides read TGTGCCAGCAGCTTAGGACTAGCGGGGGCCGAGCAGTACTTC.

The CDR3: CASGVETDTQYF. In DNA form, the CDR3 reads TGTGCCAGCGGGGTAGAGACAGATACGCAGTATTTT. J is TRBJ2-3 and V is TRBV27; D gene uncertain. There are 12 residues in the CDR3. Germline V gene data show CDR1 as MNHEY and CDR2 as SMNVEV (reference sequence). Trimming removed 8 bases from V and 3 bases from J, with 9 bases in between.

This clone was seen more than once but under ten times. The J gene is TRBJ2-3, the V gene TRBV11-2, with TRBD1 as a possible D gene (6 bases). V lost 1 base and J lost 0, with 14 bases in between. CDR3 length: 17 residues. Germline CDR1 and CDR2: SGHAT and FQNNGV. CDR3 coding DNA: TGTGCCAGCAGCTTAGGTAGGGGGTCTTCTAGCACAGATACGCAGTATTTT. This translates into CASSLGRGSSSTDTQYF.

In its sample, this clone was seen once. J is TRBJ2-3 and V is TRBV4-2; tentative D call: TRBD2 (5 bases). CDR3 size: 13 residues. Trimming removed 3 bases from V and 4 bases from J, with 8 bases in between. CDR1 is LGHNA, CDR2 YNFKEQ, per germline. CDR3 nucleotides: TGTGCCAGCAGCCAGGACTTGTCAGATACGCAGTATTTT. The encoded protein is CASSQDLSDTQYF.

The chain employs TRBV21-1 and TRBJ1-2; no check of the table's D call, TRBD1, against the DNA was made. TRBV21-1 is annotated as a pseudogene. This CDR3 spans 17 amino acids. The CDR3 nucleotides are TGTGCCAGCAGCTCCGGTGGGTTTAGGGGGCCGGACTATGGCTACACCTTC. Amino acids: CASSSGGFRGPDYGYTF.

The V call is TRBV11-3, the J call TRBJ2-1; TRBD1 matches 9 bases. The CDR3 runs to 14 residues. Germline CDR1 SGHNT, CDR2 YENEEA. V lost 5 bases and J lost 7; bases outside the gene matches: 6. CDR3 protein: CASSPRTGVNEQFF. CDR3 in DNA: TGTGCCAGCAGCCCCAGGACAGGGGTGAATGAGCAGTTCTTC. The entire variable domain, with the rest obtained from reference TRBV11-3 and TRBJ2-1, is as follows: EAGVVQSPRYKIIEKKQPVAFWCNPISGHNTLYWYLQNLGQGPELLIRYENEEAVDDSQLPKDRFSAERLKGVDSTLKIQPAELGDSAVYLCASSPRTGVNEQFFGPGTRLTVL.

This clone occurred once. The CDR3 bases are TGTGCCAGCAGCGTAGGCAGGGACCTCGGAAAACTGTTTTTT. Translating it yields CASSVGRDLGKLFF. The V gene is TRBV9, the J gene TRBJ1-4, with D possibly matching TRBD1 (5 bases). Trimming shortened V by 0 bases and J by 10 bases, and 13 bases separated the two germline ends. CDR3 length equals 14 residues. CDR1 and CDR2 from the germline V gene are SGDLS and YYNGEE.

V usage is TRBV7-8 and J usage is TRBJ1-1; D remains unclear. The CDR3 extends over 14 amino acids. Trimming cost V 1 base and J 1 base, with 7 bases left between them. The germline V gene encodes CDR1 SGHVS and CDR2 FQNEAQ. This CDR3 reads CASSLVGWNTEAFF. In nucleotides, the CDR3 is TGTGCCAGCAGCTTAGTGGGGTGGAACACTGAAGCTTTCTTT.

This clone was counted between two and nine times. The chain has TRBV2 and TRBJ1-2; a possible D gene is TRBD1 (6 bases). The CDR3 loop spans 13 amino acids. Trimming removed 3 bases at V and 7 bases at J, with 12 bases between. Germline CDR1 is SNHLY and CDR2 is FYNNEI. The CDR3 sequence is CASSEGGALGYTF. In nucleotides, the CDR3 is TGTGCCAGCAGTGAGGGGGGGGCGCTTGGCTACACCTTC. The whole variable domain, filled in from reference TRBV2 and TRBJ1-2, reads EPEVTQTPSHQVTQMGQEVILRCVPISNHLYFYWYRQILGQKVEFLVSFYNNEISEKSEIFDDQFSVERPDGSNFTLKIRSTKLEDSAMYFCASSEGGALGYTFGSGTRLTVV.

The rearrangement links TRBV4-3 to TRBJ2-4; 7 bases match TRBD2. Germline assignment: CDR1 LGHNA and CDR2 YSLEER. The length of the CDR3 is 13 residues. V was clipped by 0 bases and J by 8 bases; unmatched bases: 1. Here the CDR3 reads CASSQEGGYIQYF. The CDR3 bases are TGCGCCAGCAGCCAAGAGGGAGGGTACATTCAGTACTTC.